The rows below give T cell receptor beta chains drawn from one sample of a study of shared clonotypes between healthy human individuals. Measured with immunoSEQ multiplex PCR; TCRdb has only the in-frame clones, and not every one. The table shows millions of clones, with 85% to 95% occurring only once. Sequencing was performed on naive CD8+ T cells from PBMCs. The receptor set was obtained from a man aged 18 to 35 in good health. Some clones in this sample may be carry-over from other donors' samples. The CDR3 runs from the conserved cysteine through the conserved F or W. The order of the fields is D gene, clone size, V gene, J gene, CDR3 protein, CDR3 DNA. D genes are given only for firm matches. The size of a clone is reported for some rows only, either as once, few or many, or as a class for expanded clones.

TRBD1	NA	TRBV27	TRBJ1-5	CASSSRTGAHQPQHF	TGTGCCAGCAGTTCAAGGACAGGGGCCCATCAGCCCCAGCATTTT
NA	NA	TRBV19	TRBJ1-2	CASSIWGEDYGYTF	TGTGCCAGTAGTATATGGGGCGAAGACTATGGCTACACCTTC
TRBD1	NA	TRBV7-8	TRBJ2-7	CASSSRDQGAYEQYF	TGTGCCAGCAGCTCCCGCGATCAGGGGGCCTACGAGCAGTACTTC
TRBD2	NA	TRBV7-9	TRBJ2-1	CASSPVAGVPNEQFF	TGTGCCAGCAGCCCGGTAGCGGGGGTCCCAAATGAGCAGTTCTTC
NA	NA	TRBV6-4	TRBJ1-2	CASSDSAGLHRSGYTF	TGTGCCAGCAGTGACTCGGCAGGGTTACATCGAAGTGGCTACACCTTC
NA	NA	TRBV6-5	TRBJ1-4	CASSYSSTGRDEKLFF	TGTGCCAGCAGTTACTCGAGTACGGGGAGGGATGAAAAACTGTTTTTT
NA	few	TRBV2	TRBJ2-2	CASSEGPFGELFF	TGTGCCAGCAGTGAAGGGCCTTTCGGGGAGCTGTTTTTT
NA	NA	TRBV5-4	TRBJ2-7	CASSLGEDPFEQYF	TGTGCCAGCAGCTTGGGGGAGGATCCCTTCGAGCAGTACTTC
NA	NA	TRBV28	TRBJ2-1	CASRRTAYNEQFF	TGTGCCAGCAGACGGACAGCCTACAATGAGCAGTTCTTC
NA	NA	TRBV27	TRBJ1-2	CASSLSWGAANYGYTF	TGTGCCAGCAGTTTATCATGGGGGGCCGCTAACTATGGCTACACCTTC
TRBD1	NA	TRBV15	TRBJ2-7	CATSSRRDRASYEQYF	TGTGCCACCAGCAGTCGCCGGGACAGGGCTTCCTACGAGCAGTACTTC
NA	once	TRBV5-1	TRBJ1-2	CASSLSDTGLYGYTF	TGCGCCAGCAGCTTGTCCGATACAGGGCTCTATGGCTACACCTTC
NA	NA	TRBV30	TRBJ2-7	CAWGRLPYEQYF	TGTGCCTGGGGACGGCTTCCCTACGAGCAGTACTTC
TRBD2	NA	TRBV11-2	TRBJ2-3	CASSLLAGTGGTQYF	TGTGCCAGCAGCTTACTAGCGGGGACTGGGGGTACGCAGTATTTT
NA	NA	TRBV29-1	TRBJ2-7	CSVEERLGGVGTYEQYF	TGCAGCGTTGAAGAGAGACTAGGTGGCGTGGGCACCTACGAGCAGTACTTC
NA	once	TRBV5-8	TRBJ2-5	CASSPGTNPQETQYF	TGTGCCAGCAGCCCAGGGACAAACCCCCAAGAGACCCAGTACTTC
NA	NA	TRBV28	TRBJ1-1	CASIGRDVSPEAFF	TGTGCCAGCATTGGCAGGGACGTCTCTCCTGAAGCTTTCTTT
TRBD2	NA	TRBV25-1	TRBJ2-1	CASSEYSLAGRGDNEQFF	TGTGCCAGCAGTGAATATAGTTTAGCGGGCCGAGGGGACAATGAGCAGTTCTTC